This T cell receptor beta chain emerged from a study of cytomegalovirus exposure and HLA in healthy donors. Study results and limitations: It emerged from a later analysis that several of the most significant clusters appeared to be linked to common viral pathogens.

This CDR3 has 16 amino acids. Per the germline V gene, CDR1 is SQVTM and CDR2 is ANQGSEA. Trimming removed 5 bases at V and 0 bases at J, with 14 bases between. A note on this clone: Its antigen is not known.

Amplification used 60 Vbeta primers and 13 Jbeta primers. TCRdb's copy holds only in-frame clones and misses some; the assay was immunoSEQ multiplex PCR. Seen here are about 120,000 clones, about three quarters observed once, and the top ten hold 2.5% to 3.5%. Sequencing input: PBMCs. The source is a woman between 35 and 50 years old in good health and CMV-seropositive. The chain joins TRBV29-1 to TRBJ2-6; tentatively, D is TRBD1 (5 bases). CDR3 sequence (DNA): TGCAGCGTTCCCCAGACAGCCCACTCTGGGGCCAACGTCCTGACTTTC. Its protein is CSVPQTAHSGANVLTF.